The following is a T cell receptor (beta chain) sequence with its context. The data belong to a study of cytomegalovirus exposure and HLA in healthy donors. 60 Vbeta and 13 Jbeta primers were used in PCR. TCRdb keeps only in-frame clones here, not all; method: immunoSEQ multiplex PCR. This sample has 100,000 to 150,000 clones, with over 60% found just once. Germline CDR1 is MNHEY and CDR2 is SVGAGI. The V gene end was trimmed by 4 bases and the J gene end by 6 bases; junction bases not matched to a gene: 8. This CDR3 spans 14 amino acids. The sequenced material came from PBMCs. The TCR comes from a man aged 18 to 30 in good health and CMV-seronegative. The chain links TRBV6-5 to TRBJ1-2; 7 positions match TRBD1. The CDR3 bases are TGTGCCAGCAGTTCCCGCCCGACAGGGCATGGCTACACCTTC. Translation: CASSSRPTGHGYTF.